The TCR beta chain under discussion was sequenced for a study of blood T cells in healthy people across ages (dated by TCRdb to about 2015). Describing the broader study: In model experiments, template switching captured roughly one uniquely barcoded TCR beta cDNA molecule for every two T cells. To track age-related changes in TCR beta repertoire diversity, the study relied on deep sequencing normalized with unique cDNA molecular identifiers. For two donors (one aged 18 to 29 and one aged 80 or older), the study analyzed two additional independent replicas of 1 million unique cDNA reads from the same blood draw. To avoid experimental bias, donors of different ages were distributed randomly across sequencing lanes. The donors were split into four age groups: young (average 16 years), middle-aged (around 37), aged (more than 55) and long-lived (approximately 80).

Libraries were made using 5' RACE. The instrument was an Illumina HiSeq 2500. The second PCR ran for about 6 to 11 cycles and used a J-beta primer mix along with a sample-barcoded 5' primer. A template-switch 5' adaptor carrying 12 random nucleotides introduced a unique molecular identifier onto each TCR beta cDNA molecule. Each sample yielded at least 3 million CDR3-containing paired-end reads. First-strand cDNA synthesis was performed from all RNA using the Mint cDNA synthesis kit, with priming by a TRBC-specific oligonucleotide. All cDNA was treated with uracil-DNA glycosylase and then went through a first 18-cycle PCR with the universal primers M1SS and BC2_uni_R. The authors' pipeline ran thus. For normalization, 1 million high-quality reads were randomly selected from each sample, with every read carrying a distinct molecular identifier. Instead of being binned into consensus sequences, reads with shared molecular identifiers were discarded. CDR3 identification, clonotype clustering and error correction used MiTCR with a Q25 quality threshold and the strictest error-elimination algorithm. A nonparametric unseen species model using Euler transformation provided a lower-bound estimate of total TCR beta diversity. TCRdb passed the public sequencing reads through fastp at Q25 and MiXCR, retaining productive beta sequences. Every CDR3 protein is listed once, alongside the most common genes and DNA of its rows. The V and J calls were determined by TCRdb, not by the authors. This sample holds roughly 830,000 distinct CDR3 sequences; under 80% were observed only once. The ten most abundant clones make up about a quarter of the sample.

Summary of the overall study and its limitations: Because profiling used bulk unsorted PBMCs, naive and antigen-experienced compartments could not be compared conclusively. The long-lived group showed more naive CD4+ T cells, fewer expanded clones and increased TCR diversity than the aged group, suggesting age selection. Observed TCR beta diversity per million T cells fell roughly linearly with age, and a significant reduction was already apparent by age approximately 40. Estimates of total diversity based on one million sequenced T cells were regarded as lower bounds and as underestimates. A strong correlation was found between observed TCR beta diversity and the percentage of naive T cells measured by flow cytometry. Donor CMV infection status was unknown, potentially confounding age-related changes in expanded clonotypes.

Donors were 30 to 45 systemically healthy Caucasian individuals from Russia aged roughly 6 to 90 years. Approximately 9.7 milliliters of peripheral blood were drawn from each donor into EDTA-treated Vacutainer tubes. PBMCs were isolated by Ficoll-Paque density-gradient centrifugation, with at least 7 million obtained per sample. Trizol reagent was used to extract total RNA from PBMCs, with at least 6 micrograms per sample. For every donor, flow cytometry on a PBMC aliquot measured the percentage of naive CD45RAhigh/CD27high T cells. The germline V gene yields LGHNA for CDR1 and YNFKEQ for CDR2. At the junction V is shortened by 0 bases and J by 7 bases; bases outside the gene matches: 11. The CDR3, from cysteine to phenylalanine, totals 17 residues. The only DNA kept is the CDR3, 51 bases in frame from the first base. This clonotype was seen once. It lacks a known antigen. No base quality information exists; no much larger clone differs at one position.

The receptor's source is a man younger than 40 in good health. The source material was blood. The chain couples TRBV4-2 to TRBJ2-1; 8 nucleotides in the junction match TRBD2. The CDR3 in this case is CASSQEGVGGAKNEQFF. The DNA sequence follows: TGTGCCAGCAGCCAAGAAGGGGTCGGGGGGGCCAAGAATGAGCAGTTCTTC.